This TCR beta chain was documented in a study of post-analysis software for immune sequencing data. This clonotype was counted between two and nine times. Antigen: not known. TCR beta cDNA libraries had unique molecular identifiers. TCRdb re-derived calls from the PCR reads in MiXCR, one entry per CDR3 protein. The sample includes around 710,000 distinct CDR3 sequences, more than 45% of them seen just once. Findings and limits, study-wide: TRBV segments more frequent in patients than in controls numbered roughly 5 and included TRBV5-6, TRBV5-1 and TRBV20-1.

Germline values: CDR1 MNHNY, CDR2 SVGAGI (reference sequence). The length of the CDR3 is 16 residues. This sequence joins TRBV6-6 and TRBJ2-4; weak D call: TRBD1 (6 bases). The end of the DNA aligns better with TRBJ2-7, so the J call may be wrong. Material for sequencing was blood. The receptor's source is a girl between 10 and 17 years old with multiple sclerosis. CDR3 sequence: CASSYLQGLKAYEQYF. CDR3 DNA: TGTGCCAGCAGTTATTTACAGGGCTTAAAAGCCTACGAGCAGTACTTC.